The 7 T cell receptor beta chains presented below share a single source sample, sequenced in a study of shared clonotypes between healthy human individuals. Sequenced by immunoSEQ multiplex PCR; TCRdb stores in-frame clones only, minus some. The repertoire holds about 500,000 clones, with about 74% as singletons. The material sequenced was PBMCs. The receptor set was obtained from a woman in her thirties or forties in good health. Some clones in this sample may be carry-over from other donors' samples.

The V and J genes are TRBV4-1 and TRBJ2-6, with 8 positions matching TRBD1. This CDR3 spans 18 amino acids. V dropped 0 bases and J dropped 4; count of bases not matched to a gene: 8. Germline V gene data show CDR1 as MGHRA and CDR2 as YSYEKL. This CDR3 reads CASSQDRGRSAGANVLTF. The CDR3 DNA reads as TGCGCCAGCAGCCAAGACAGGGGGCGAAGCGCCGGGGCCAACGTCCTGACTTTC.

With regard to this clone: With only one base between it and a far larger clone, this is likely a read error. The sample contains more than one DNA sequence encoding this CDR3. In DNA, the CDR3 is TGTGCCAGCTTGTGGGGGACTAACTCCTACGAGCAATACTTC. Its translation is CASLWGTNSYEQYF. The chain joins TRBV2 to TRBJ2-5; 7 bases are shared with TRBD2. This CDR3 is built from 14 residues. V trimming: 8 bases; J trimming: 14 bases; junction bases outside the gene matches: 20. Per germline, CDR1 SNHLY and CDR2 FYNNEI. The whole variable domain, filled in from reference TRBV2 and TRBJ2-5, reads EPEVTQTPSHQVTQMGQEVILRCVPISNHLYFYWYRQILGQKVEFLVSFYNNEISEKSEIFDDQFSVERPDGSNFTLKIRSTKLEDSAMYFCASLWGTNSYEQYFGPGTRLLVL.

The genes are TRBV19 and TRBJ1-1; TRBD1 agrees at 9 bases. Germline V gene data show CDR1 as LNHDA and CDR2 as SQIVND (reference sequence). The trim removed 3 bases at V and 4 bases at J, leaving 0 bases unmatched. The CDR3 has 13 amino acids. The CDR3 coding sequence is TGTGCCAGTAGTATGGGACAGGGCACTGAAGCTTTCTTT. Translating it yields CASSMGQGTEAFF.

This rearrangement joins TRBV27 to TRBJ1-3, with D unclear. Trimming pared 7 bases from V and 0 bases from J, leaving 10 bases between. The CDR3 runs to 14 residues. Germline V CDR1 and CDR2: MNHEY, SMNVEV (reference sequence). The CDR3 here is CASKQEPSGNTIYF. CDR3 sequence (DNA): TGTGCCAGCAAGCAGGAGCCCTCTGGAAACACCATATATTTT.

Turning to this clone: Other DNA sequences within the sample encode an identical CDR3. The chain uses TRBV2 and TRBJ1-1; D gene unclear. V gave up 1 base and J gave up 5 bases, with 5 bases separating them. The CDR3 totals 12 residues. Germline assignment: CDR1 SNHLY and CDR2 FYNNEI. The CDR3 region has the DNA TGTGCCAGCAGTGAAGTGAGGACTGAAGCTTTCTTT. Protein: CASSEVRTEAFF.

The J gene is TRBJ2-7, the V gene TRBV30; no firm D call. Germline CDR1 GTSNPN, CDR2 SVGIG (reference sequence). Trimming took off 7 bases at V and 1 base at J, with 11 bases between the two ends. The CDR3 length is 12 residues. CDR3 coding DNA: TGTGCCTCCGCGACCGGATCCTACGAGCAGTACTTC. Protein sequence: CASATGSYEQYF.

CDR3 bases: TGTGCCAGCAGCCCAGACCGACTAGCGGGAGGGGTTCCCGATACGCAGTATTTT. This translates into CASSPDRLAGGVPDTQYF. J is TRBJ2-3 and V is TRBV7-3, with 14 bases matching TRBD2. This CDR3 is built from 18 residues. The germline V gene encodes CDR1 SGHTA and CDR2 FQGTGA. V was clipped by 5 bases and J by 6 bases; unmatched bases: 13. Full variable domain (outside the CDR3, taken from reference TRBV7-3 and TRBJ2-3): GAGVSQTPSNKVTEKGKYVELRCDPISGHTALYWYRQSLGQGPEFLIYFQGTGAADDSGLPNDRFFAVRPEGSVSTLKIQRTERGDSAVYLCASSPDRLAGGVPDTQYFGPGTRLTVL.